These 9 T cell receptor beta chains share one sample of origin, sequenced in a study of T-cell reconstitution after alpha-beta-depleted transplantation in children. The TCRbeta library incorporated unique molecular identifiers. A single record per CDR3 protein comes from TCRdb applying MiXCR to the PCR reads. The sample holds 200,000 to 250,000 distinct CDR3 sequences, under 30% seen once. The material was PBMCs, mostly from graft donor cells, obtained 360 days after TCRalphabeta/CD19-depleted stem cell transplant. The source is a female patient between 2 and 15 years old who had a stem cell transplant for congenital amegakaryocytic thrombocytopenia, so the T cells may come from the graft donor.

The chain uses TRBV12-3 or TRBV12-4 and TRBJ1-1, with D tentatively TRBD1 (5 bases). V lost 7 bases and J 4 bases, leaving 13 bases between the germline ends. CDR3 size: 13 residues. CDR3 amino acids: CASKDSGGTEAFF. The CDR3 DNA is TGTGCCAGCAAGGATTCGGGGGGCACTGAAGCTTTCTTT.

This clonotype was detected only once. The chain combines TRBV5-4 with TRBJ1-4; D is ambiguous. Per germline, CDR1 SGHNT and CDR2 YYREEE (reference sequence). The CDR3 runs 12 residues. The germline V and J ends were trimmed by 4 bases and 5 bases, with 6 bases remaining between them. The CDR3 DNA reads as TGTGCCAGCAGCCGCCGGAATGAAAAACTGTTTTTT. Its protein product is CASSRRNEKLFF. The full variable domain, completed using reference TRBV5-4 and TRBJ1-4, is ETGVTQSPTHLIKTRGQQVTLRCSSQSGHNTVSWYQQALGQGPQFIFQYYREEENGRGNFPPRFSGLQFPNYSSELNVNALELDDSALYLCASSRRNEKLFFGSGTQLSVL.

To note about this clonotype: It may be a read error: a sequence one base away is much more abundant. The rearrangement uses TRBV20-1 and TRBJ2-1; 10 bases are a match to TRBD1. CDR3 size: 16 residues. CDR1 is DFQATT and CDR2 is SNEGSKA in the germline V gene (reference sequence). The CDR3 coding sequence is TGCTGTGCGAGAGGGACAGGGGATTGGGGCTACAATGAGCAGTTCTTC. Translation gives CCARGTGDWGYNEQFF.

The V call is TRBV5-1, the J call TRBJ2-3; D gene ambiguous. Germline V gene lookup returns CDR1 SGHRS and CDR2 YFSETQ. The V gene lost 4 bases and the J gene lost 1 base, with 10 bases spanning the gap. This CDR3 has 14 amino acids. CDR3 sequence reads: CASSIGPGTDTQYF. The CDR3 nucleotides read TGCGCCAGCAGCATAGGACCTGGCACAGATACGCAGTATTTT. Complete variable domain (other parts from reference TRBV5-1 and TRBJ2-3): KAGVTQTPRYLIKTRGQQVTLSCSPISGHRSVSWYQQTPGQGLQFLFEYFSETQRNKGNFPGRFSGRQFSNSRSEMNVSTLELGDSALYLCASSIGPGTDTQYFGPGTRLTVL.

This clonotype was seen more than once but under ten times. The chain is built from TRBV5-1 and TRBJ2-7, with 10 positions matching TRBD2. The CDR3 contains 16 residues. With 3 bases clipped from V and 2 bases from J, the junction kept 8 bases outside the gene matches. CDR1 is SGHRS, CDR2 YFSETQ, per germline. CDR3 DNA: TGCGCCAGCAGCTCGGGCGGGACTAGCGAGACCTACGAGCAGTACTTC. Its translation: CASSSGGTSETYEQYF. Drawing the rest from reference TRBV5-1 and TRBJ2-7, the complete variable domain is KAGVTQTPRYLIKTRGQQVTLSCSPISGHRSVSWYQQTPGQGLQFLFEYFSETQRNKGNFPGRFSGRQFSNSRSEMNVSTLELGDSALYLCASSSGGTSETYEQYFGPGTRLTVT.

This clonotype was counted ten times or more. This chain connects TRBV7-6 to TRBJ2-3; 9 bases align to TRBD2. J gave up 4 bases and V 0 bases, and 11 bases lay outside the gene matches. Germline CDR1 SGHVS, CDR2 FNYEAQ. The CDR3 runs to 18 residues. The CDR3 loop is CASSLAPMASGTADTQYF. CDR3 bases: TGTGCCAGCAGCTTAGCGCCGATGGCTAGCGGGACGGCAGATACGCAGTATTTT.

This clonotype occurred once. CDR3 nucleotides: TGCGCCAGCAGCCAATTGGTGGGACAGGGGGAGAGGGCCAAAAACATTCAGTACTTC. This sequence encodes CASSQLVGQGERAKNIQYF. The rearrangement uses TRBV4-3 and TRBJ2-4, with TRBD1 matching 11 bases. CDR1 and CDR2 (germline): LGHNA, YSLEER. This CDR3 contains 19 residues. J gave up 1 base and V 2 bases, and 10 bases lay outside the gene matches.

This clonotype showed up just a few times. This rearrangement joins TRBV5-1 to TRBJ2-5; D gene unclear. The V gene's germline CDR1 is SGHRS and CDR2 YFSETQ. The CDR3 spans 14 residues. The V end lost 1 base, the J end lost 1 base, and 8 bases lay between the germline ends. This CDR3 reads CASSLILGQETQYF. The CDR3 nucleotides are TGCGCCAGCAGCTTGATTCTGGGCCAAGAGACCCAGTACTTC. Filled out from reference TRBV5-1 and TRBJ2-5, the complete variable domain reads KAGVTQTPRYLIKTRGQQVTLSCSPISGHRSVSWYQQTPGQGLQFLFEYFSETQRNKGNFPGRFSGRQFSNSRSEMNVSTLELGDSALYLCASSLILGQETQYFGPGTRLLVL.

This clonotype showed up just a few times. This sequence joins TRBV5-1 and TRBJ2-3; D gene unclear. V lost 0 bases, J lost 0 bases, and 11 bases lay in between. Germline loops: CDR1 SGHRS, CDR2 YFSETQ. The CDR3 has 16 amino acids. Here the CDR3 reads CASSLGNAASTDTQYF. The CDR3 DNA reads TGCGCCAGCAGCTTGGGGAATGCGGCTAGCACAGATACGCAGTATTTT.